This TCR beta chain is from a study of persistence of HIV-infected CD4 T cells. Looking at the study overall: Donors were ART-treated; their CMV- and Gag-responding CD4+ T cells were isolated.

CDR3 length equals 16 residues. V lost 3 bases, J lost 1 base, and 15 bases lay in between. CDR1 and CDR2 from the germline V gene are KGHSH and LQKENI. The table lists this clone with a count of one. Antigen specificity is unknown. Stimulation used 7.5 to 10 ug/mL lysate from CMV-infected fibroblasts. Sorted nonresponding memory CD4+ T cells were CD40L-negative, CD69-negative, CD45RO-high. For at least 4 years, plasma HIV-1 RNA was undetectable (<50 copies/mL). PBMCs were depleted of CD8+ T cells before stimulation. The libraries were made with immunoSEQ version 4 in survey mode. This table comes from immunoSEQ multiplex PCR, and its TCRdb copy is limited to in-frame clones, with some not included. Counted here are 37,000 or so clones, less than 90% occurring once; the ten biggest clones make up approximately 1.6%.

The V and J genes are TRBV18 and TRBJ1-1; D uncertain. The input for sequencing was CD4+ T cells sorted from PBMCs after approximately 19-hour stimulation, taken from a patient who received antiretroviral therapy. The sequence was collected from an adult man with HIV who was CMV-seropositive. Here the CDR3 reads CASSPTPVPANTEAFF. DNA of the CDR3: TGTGCCAGCTCACCGACCCCGGTCCCGGCGAACACTGAAGCTTTCTTT.